These 17 T cell receptor beta chains were sequenced from one sample in a study of cytomegalovirus exposure and HLA in healthy donors. The PCR used 60 Vbeta and 13 Jbeta primers. Produced via immunoSEQ multiplex PCR; TCRdb's table is partial and in-frame only. Its table records roughly 100,000 clones. The source material was PBMCs. The receptors were gathered from a man aged 40-50 years in good health and CMV-seronegative.

This chain joins TRBV27 and TRBJ1-2; D is ambiguous. CDR1 MNHEY and CDR2 SMNVEV come from the germline V gene (reference sequence). The CDR3 runs to 12 residues. The germline V and J ends were trimmed by 6 bases and 8 bases, with 13 bases remaining between them. The DNA of the CDR3 is TGTGCCAGCAGCCACCATGTACACGGCTACACCTTC. This encodes CASSHHVHGYTF.

V usage is TRBV10-1 and J usage is TRBJ1-5; D ambiguous. The V gene lost 4 bases and the J gene lost 0 bases, with 13 bases spanning the gap. This CDR3 has 16 amino acids. In germline, CDR1 is WNHNN, CDR2 SYGVQD (reference sequence). CDR3 residues: CASSVRSGDSNQPQHF. CDR3 in DNA: TGCGCCAGCAGTGTCCGGAGCGGTGATAGCAATCAGCCCCAGCATTTT.

The V gene is TRBV5-4, the J gene TRBJ2-3, with 12 positions matching TRBD1. Per germline, CDR1 SGHNT and CDR2 YYREEE (reference sequence). Trimming cost V 3 bases and J 4 bases; bases outside gene matches: 6. The CDR3 sequence is 16 residues long. CDR3 coding DNA: TGTGCCAGCAGCTCGGGGGACAGGGGGCGGGCAGATACGCAGTATTTT. Translation gives CASSSGDRGRADTQYF.

The CDR3 region is CASSSHSSGELFF. CDR3 nucleotides: TGTGCCAGCAGCTCCCACAGTTCCGGGGAGCTGTTTTTT. The chain joins TRBV7-9 to TRBJ2-2, with D unclear. With 4 bases removed from V and 6 bases from J, the gap between germline ends came to 9 bases. The CDR3 is 13 residues long. The V gene's germline CDR1 is SEHNR and CDR2 FQNEAQ (reference sequence).

This chain uses TRBV25-1 with TRBJ1-2; D possibly corresponds to TRBD1 (6 bases). Deletions cut 5 bases from V and 9 bases from J, with 16 bases between. CDR3 length: 13 amino acids. The germline gives CDR1 MGHDK, CDR2 SYGVNS. CDR3: CASSLEGGHRYTF. The DNA for the CDR3 is TGTGCCAGCAGTCTAGAAGGGGGTCATCGCTACACCTTC.

V is TRBV7-6 and J is TRBJ2-1, with TRBD2 matching over 11 bases. This CDR3 region has 18 residues. Germline-derived CDR1 and CDR2 are SGHVS and FNYEAQ. The ends lost 5 bases at V and 4 bases at J; junction bases unmatched: 13. The CDR3 protein is CASSPREWASGRYNEQFF. CDR3 bases: TGTGCCAGCAGCCCTAGGGAATGGGCTAGCGGGAGGTACAATGAGCAGTTCTTC.

The chain joins TRBV19 to TRBJ2-3, with 7 bases identical to TRBD1. Germline trimming cut 1 base from V and 4 bases from J; bases unmatched to any gene: 2. The CDR3 is 14 residues long. Germline lookup yields CDR1 LNHDA and CDR2 SQIVND (reference sequence). CDR3 nucleotide sequence: TGTGCCAGTAGTATAGGTACAGGGGCAGATACGCAGTATTTT. Amino acid sequence: CASSIGTGADTQYF.

This rearrangement joins TRBV5-1 to TRBJ2-5; 7 positions match TRBD1. The CDR3 extends over 13 amino acids. Germline-derived CDR1 and CDR2 are SGHRS and YFSETQ. V was pared by 2 bases and J by 5 bases, with 3 bases of the junction left unmatched. The CDR3 DNA follows: TGCGCCAGCAGCTTCCCGACAGGGGAGACCCAGTACTTC. Amino acid sequence: CASSFPTGETQYF.

The chain employs TRBV27 and TRBJ2-1; 7 nucleotides line up with TRBD2. The trim removed 2 bases at V and 2 bases at J, leaving 9 bases unmatched. There are 17 residues in the CDR3. Germline CDR1 MNHEY, CDR2 SMNVEV (reference sequence). The CDR3 bases are TGTGCCAGCAGTTTAAGCTGGGCGGGAGCTCCCTACAATGAGCAGTTCTTC. It is translated as CASSLSWAGAPYNEQFF.

This chain connects TRBV4-2 to TRBJ2-1; TRBD2 aligns across 9 bases. After removal of 1 base from V and 1 base from J, the junction contained 5 bases not matched to a gene. The CDR3 covers 17 residues. Per the germline V gene, CDR1 is LGHNA and CDR2 is YNFKEQ. CDR3 amino acids: CASSQGGLAGSYNEQFF. The CDR3 nucleotides read TGTGCCAGCAGCCAAGGTGGGCTAGCGGGGTCCTACAATGAGCAGTTCTTC.

The CDR3 loop reads CASSSADRYEAFF. CDR3 DNA sequence: TGTGCCAGTAGTTCCGCAGACAGATACGAAGCTTTCTTT. V is TRBV19 and J is TRBJ1-1; TRBD1 might be the D (5 bases). Germline CDR1 LNHDA, CDR2 SQIVND (reference sequence). V lost 5 bases, J lost 8 bases, and 15 bases lay in between. This CDR3 spans 13 amino acids.

The chain employs TRBV7-9 and TRBJ2-7; 10 bases align to TRBD1. This CDR3 contains 14 residues. The V and J ends lost 5 bases and 4 bases, in that order; junction bases with no gene match: 5. The V gene's germline CDR1 is SEHNR and CDR2 FQNEAQ (reference sequence). This chain's CDR3 is CASSETGGGYEQYF. CDR3 in DNA: TGTGCCAGCAGCGAGACAGGGGGCGGATACGAGCAGTACTTC.

DNA for the CDR3: TGTGCCACCAGCATCGCGGGACCGGGTTCCTACGAGCAGTACTTC. Amino acid sequence: CATSIAGPGSYEQYF. The gene calls are TRBV15 and TRBJ2-7; TRBD2 might be the D (6 bases). CDR3 length equals 15 residues. V lost 4 bases, J lost 1 base, and 14 bases lay in between. Germline V gene data show CDR1 as LNHNV and CDR2 as YYDKDF (reference sequence).

This chain connects TRBV4-1 to TRBJ1-4; tentative D call: TRBD1 (6 bases). The germline V gene encodes CDR1 MGHRA and CDR2 YSYEKL. The CDR3 has 16 residues. Between the trimmed V and J ends, which lost 8 bases and 7 bases, there was a span of 23 bases. The CDR3 DNA sequence: TGCGCCAGCGGAGCTGTGGGTCCAGGGGCGAGTGAAAAACTGTTTTTT. Protein product: CASGAVGPGASEKLFF.

V is TRBV19 and J is TRBJ2-2, with a tentative D call TRBD2 (6 bases). The germline gives CDR1 LNHDA, CDR2 SQIVND (reference sequence). Between the trimmed V and J ends, which lost 6 bases and 6 bases, there was a span of 20 bases. This CDR3 has 16 residues. The CDR3 loop reads CASRISGTGVAGELFF. The DNA for the CDR3 is TGTGCCAGTAGAATTTCCGGGACTGGGGTGGCCGGGGAGCTGTTTTTT.

J is TRBJ2-1 and V is TRBV5-1; the match to TRBD2 covers 9 bases. Germline V gene lookup returns CDR1 SGHRS and CDR2 YFSETQ. Losses at the gene ends were 4 bases for V and 9 bases for J; bases not matched to a gene: 8. The CDR3 covers 14 residues. CDR3: CASSTLGTSTEQFF. In nucleotides, the CDR3 is TGCGCCAGCAGCACACTAGGGACTAGCACTGAGCAGTTCTTC.

The V call is TRBV19, the J call TRBJ2-3; TRBD2 matches 10 bases. Per the germline V gene, CDR1 is LNHDA and CDR2 is SQIVND (reference sequence). This CDR3 is built from 17 residues. Losses at the gene ends were 3 bases for V and 5 bases for J; bases not matched to a gene: 11. The CDR3 nucleotides are TGTGCCAGTAGTATCGGGGCTAGCGGGAGCCCTATAGATACGCAGTATTTT. It translates to CASSIGASGSPIDTQYF.